Listed here are 20 T cell receptor beta chains from one sample, sequenced in a study of human T cells and chemical hapten exposure. Whole blood, unfractionated, served as the material for total RNA extraction. TCRdb used MiXCR to reprocess the 5' RACE reads, holding one entry per CDR3 protein. The sample records 75,000 or so distinct CDR3 sequences, 15% to 20% being singletons. These receptors originate from a female donor in good health.

The rearrangement links TRBV27 to TRBJ1-1; D unresolved. V lost 2 bases to trimming and J lost 4 bases, with 14 bases between them. The CDR3 runs 15 residues. CDR1 and CDR2 (germline): MNHEY, SMNVEV (reference sequence). CDR3 region: CASSLRARALTEAFF. CDR3 bases: TGTGCCAGCAGTTTAAGGGCGAGGGCCCTCACTGAAGCTTTCTTT.

The J gene is TRBJ1-2, the V gene TRBV5-1; no firm D call. The germline V and J ends were trimmed by 4 bases and 1 base, with 5 bases remaining between them. There are 12 residues in the CDR3. CDR1 SGHRS and CDR2 YFSETQ come from the germline V gene. The CDR3 loop is CASSGDNYGYTF. CDR3 nucleotides: TGCGCCAGCAGCGGAGATAACTATGGCTACACCTTC.

V usage is TRBV5-4 and J usage is TRBJ1-1; D not resolved. CDR1 is SGHNT, CDR2 YYREEE, per germline (reference sequence). The CDR3 totals 14 residues. The V end lost 3 bases, the J end lost 0 bases, and 9 bases lay between the germline ends. CDR3 DNA sequence: TGTGCCAGCAGCTCCCGGACCGTGAACACTGAAGCTTTCTTT. Encoded protein: CASSSRTVNTEAFF.

This clonotype was seen repeatedly, ten times or more. The J gene is TRBJ1-5, the V gene TRBV20-1; 10 bases line up with TRBD1. The germline gives CDR1 DFQATT, CDR2 SNEGSKA (reference sequence). V lost 7 bases and J lost 4; bases outside the gene matches: 10. The length of the CDR3 is 15 residues. CDR3 in DNA: TGCAGTGTTGCGGACAGGGGGGCTGTTAATCAGCCCCAGCATTTT. This encodes CSVADRGAVNQPQHF.

The chain recombines TRBV6-1 with TRBJ1-6; D gene ambiguous. In germline, CDR1 is MNHNS, CDR2 SASEGT. The CDR3 runs 12 residues. V lost 11 bases, J lost 0 bases, and 5 bases lay in between. The CDR3 sequence is CAASSYNSPLHF. CDR3 DNA: TGTGCCGCGAGCTCCTATAATTCACCCCTCCACTTT.

This clonotype was observed a handful of times. This chain uses TRBV2 with TRBJ2-1, with 13 bases identical to TRBD2. The ends lost 6 bases at V and 2 bases at J; junction bases unmatched: 10. This CDR3 has 18 amino acids. The germline CDR1 and CDR2 sequences are SNHLY and FYNNEI. CDR3 bases: TGTGCCAGCAGCTCCACTAGCGGGGGGGCTTTCCCCTACAATGAGCAGTTCTTC. It translates to CASSSTSGGAFPYNEQFF.

The chain joins TRBV6-2 or TRBV6-3 to TRBJ2-3; unclear D gene. The germline V and J ends were trimmed by 2 bases and 6 bases, with 12 bases remaining between them. CDR1 is MNHEY, CDR2 SVGEGT, per germline. This CDR3 is built from 14 residues. CDR3 sequence (DNA): TGTGCCAGCAGTTACCCGTTTAGGATGGATACGCAGTATTTT. Translating it yields CASSYPFRMDTQYF.

A few counts support this clonotype. The gene calls are TRBV7-9 and TRBJ1-5; D remains unclear. CDR1 is SEHNR, CDR2 FQNEAQ, per germline (reference sequence). The CDR3 is 13 amino acids. V lost 7 bases and J lost 0, with 7 bases in between. The CDR3 nucleotides are TGTGCCAGCAACCAGTATAGCAATCAGCCCCAGCATTTT. Translation gives CASNQYSNQPQHF.

This chain joins TRBV29-1 and TRBJ1-6, with 8 bases lining up with TRBD1. The V and J ends lost 6 bases and 8 bases, in that order; junction bases with no gene match: 3. Germline V gives CDR1 SQVTM, CDR2 ANQGSEA. This CDR3 spans 12 amino acids. CDR3 DNA: TGCAGCGTCGGGACAGGTGATTCACCCCTCCACTTT. This codes for CSVGTGDSPLHF.

A few counts support this clonotype. The chain joins TRBV9 to TRBJ2-3; 11 positions match TRBD2. The germline gives CDR1 SGDLS, CDR2 YYNGEE. The CDR3 totals 14 residues. V lost 3 bases, J lost 9 bases, and 6 bases stayed unmatched. For the CDR3, the DNA is TGTGCCAGCAGCGCCCAACTAGCGGGAGAGACGCAGTATTTT. As protein: CASSAQLAGETQYF.

V usage is TRBV29-1 and J usage is TRBJ2-1, with 8 bases fitting TRBD1. CDR1 is SQVTM, CDR2 ANQGSEA, per germline. The CDR3 contains 12 residues. V lost 7 bases, J lost 10 bases, and 9 bases stayed unmatched. The DNA of the CDR3 is TGCAGCGCCAACAGGGGGGCAGGGGAGCAGTTCTTC. Translating gives CSANRGAGEQFF.

The CDR3 region is CASSEVRGHTEAFF. CDR3 nucleotides: TGCGCCAGCAGTGAAGTCAGGGGGCACACTGAAGCTTTCTTT. The rearrangement joins TRBV10-1 to TRBJ1-1; 8 positions match TRBD1. This CDR3 has 14 residues. With 3 bases clipped from V and 3 bases from J, the junction kept 3 bases outside the gene matches. Germline CDR1 and CDR2: WNHNN and SYGVQD (reference sequence).

V and J are TRBV5-1 and TRBJ1-1; D is unclear. The CDR3 is made up of 13 amino acids. V lost 5 bases, J lost 4 bases, and 12 bases lay in between. CDR1 and CDR2 (germline): SGHRS, YFSETQ. The DNA for the CDR3 is TGCGCCAGCAGGATTACGGGAGGCACTGAAGCTTTCTTT. The encoded protein is CASRITGGTEAFF.

The chain recombines TRBV6-1 with TRBJ1-2; TRBD1 might be the D (6 bases). CDR1 is MNHNS, CDR2 SASEGT, per germline. The CDR3 runs 13 residues. Trimming took 3 bases from V and 4 from J, leaving 9 bases between them. CDR3: CASSEGGLYGYTF. DNA of the CDR3: TGTGCCAGCAGTGAGGGGGGGCTCTATGGCTACACCTTC.

This clonotype was recorded many times. The V and J genes are TRBV2 and TRBJ2-7, with D possibly being TRBD1 or TRBD2 (5 bases each). This CDR3 spans 14 amino acids. The germline V and J ends were trimmed by 3 bases and 6 bases, with 15 bases remaining between them. From germline, CDR1 is SNHLY and CDR2 FYNNEI. The CDR3 is CASSEGTARTEQYF. The DNA for the CDR3 is TGTGCCAGCAGTGAGGGGACGGCACGCACCGAGCAGTACTTC.

This clonotype was recorded a few times. The CDR3 protein is CSGGQDNSPLHF. In nucleotides, the CDR3 is TGCAGTGGGGGACAGGACAATTCACCCCTCCACTTT. The genes are TRBV20-1 and TRBJ1-6; TRBD1 matches at 8 bases. J was trimmed by 7 bases and V by 7 bases; bases with no gene match: 3. The CDR3 loop spans 12 amino acids. Germline assignment: CDR1 DFQATT and CDR2 SNEGSKA (reference sequence).

The chain couples TRBV3-1 to TRBJ1-3; the D is unclear. The CDR3 is made up of 13 amino acids. The germline CDR1 and CDR2 sequences are LGHDT and YNNKEL (reference sequence). V was cut by 4 bases and J by 0 bases, with 4 bases left in between. CDR3 sequence reads: CASSLFSGNTIYF. The CDR3 coding sequence is TGTGCCAGCAGCCTCTTCTCTGGAAACACCATATATTTT.

This clonotype appeared many times. This sequence joins TRBV7-2 and TRBJ2-3; D may be TRBD1 (5 bases). V lost 5 bases and J 1 base, leaving 16 bases between the germline ends. The germline V gene encodes CDR1 SGHTA and CDR2 FQGNSA. CDR3 length: 16 residues. The CDR3 bases are TGTGCCAGCAGCCCCTTCGACAGATACGGCACAGATACGCAGTATTTT. It specifies CASSPFDRYGTDTQYF.

This clonotype has a count of ten or more. This chain joins TRBV29-1 and TRBJ1-2; TRBD1 matches 7 bases. This CDR3 is built from 11 residues. Germline V gene sequence: CDR1 SQVTM, CDR2 ANQGSEA. Unmatched junction bases numbered 2, after V lost 7 bases and J lost 3 bases. In nucleotides, the CDR3 is TGCAGCGCCGGGACAGACTATGGCTACACCTTC. It codes for CSAGTDYGYTF. The whole variable domain, remainder taken from reference TRBV29-1 and TRBJ1-2, is SAVISQKPSRDICQRGTSLTIQCQVDSQVTMMFWYRQQPGQSLTLIATANQGSEATYESGFVIDKFPISRPNLTFSTLTVSNMSPEDSSIYLCSAGTDYGYTFGSGTRLTVV.

This chain links TRBV20-1 with TRBJ2-2; a weak D match, TRBD2 (6 bases). V was cut by 0 bases and J by 4 bases, with 12 bases left in between. This CDR3 spans 15 amino acids. Germline V gene sequence: CDR1 DFQATT, CDR2 SNEGSKA (reference sequence). As DNA, the CDR3 is TGCAGTGCTAGAGAGGAGGGGCGCGGCACCGGGGAGCTGTTTTTT. Protein: CSAREEGRGTGELFF.